This T cell receptor (beta chain) was documented in a study of neurological immune-mediated disorders. Broader study findings: The authors found no clinical or MRI feature associated with the multiple sclerosis repertoire cluster. On phylogenetic grouping, the repertoires of 18 of 34 multiple sclerosis patients fell within one related-CDR3 cluster, constituting a possible signature.

In regard to this clonotype: Its antigen is as yet unknown. Since a much larger clone is just one base distant, this may be a read error.

5'RACE with 10-nucleotide random UMIs generated the cDNA. TCRdb itself ran the 5' RACE reads through MiXCR, one entry per CDR3 protein. The sample lists 50,000 to 70,000 distinct CDR3 sequences, 4.5% to 5.5% occurring once. Unsorted libraries were prepared from 2 million PBMCs that had been stored at -80 C. This clonotype was sampled from a young man with multiple sclerosis. The sequenced sample consisted of PBMCs.

The CDR3 spells CASSLQWERSYEQYF. The DNA for the CDR3 is TGCGCCAGCAGCTTGCAGTGGGAAAGGTCCTACGAGCAGTACTTC. The chain couples TRBV5-1 to TRBJ2-7; D remains unclear. The CDR3 runs to 15 residues. Germline V gene lookup returns CDR1 SGHRS and CDR2 YFSETQ. V was clipped by 1 base and J by 1 base, with 12 bases between them.